This T cell receptor (beta chain) was recorded in a study of shared clonotypes between healthy human individuals. Overall study: Researchers drew samples from a couple of women and three men aged 18 to 49.

Study-wide results and caveats: Rarefaction revealed incomplete sorted-subset sequencing despite large depth.

Germline CDR1 is PRHDT and CDR2 is FYEKMQ (reference sequence). The V end was cut by 8 bases, the J end by 0 bases, with 16 bases between. The CDR3 runs 16 residues. In regard to this clone: Its antigen is still unknown.

TCRdb's copy holds only in-frame clones and misses some; the assay was immunoSEQ multiplex PCR. The sample lists over a million clones, roughly 96% occurring once. Source material: naive CD4+ T cells sorted from blood. Stated subset: CD45RA+ positively selected. The chain combines TRBV13 with TRBJ2-2; the D gene is possibly TRBD2 (6 bases). The sequence came from a man aged 30 to 39 in good health. CDR3 sequence reads: CASSSIGGTNTGELFF. CDR3 DNA: TGTGCCAGCTCTTCTATTGGCGGGACGAACACCGGGGAGCTGTTTTTT.